This TCR beta chain is drawn from a study of blood T cell repertoires in COVID-19. Study context: Sample material is recorded as cDNA or gDNA derived from T cells, B-cell-depleted T cells, or PBMCs.

The CDR3 sequence is 17 residues long. V lost 4 bases to trimming and J lost 4 bases; unmatched junction nucleotides: 12. Germline assignment: CDR1 LNHDA and CDR2 SQIVND (reference sequence). Profiling relied on immunoSEQ multiplex PCR, and the TCRdb table lists in-frame clones only, not all of them. The sample has over 90,000 clones, 84% seen once. Sequenced input: peripheral blood. The J gene is TRBJ2-5, the V gene TRBV19; TRBD2 matches at 10 bases. The TCR originated in a man between 35 and 55 years old with active or convalescent COVID-19. Here the CDR3 DNA reads TGTGCCAGTAGTAAGCTCACCCAGCGGGGGGGTGGAGAGACCCAGTACTTC. Amino acids: CASSKLTQRGGGETQYF.